These T cell receptor beta chains were read from a single sample in a study of CD8+ T cells in alopecia areata. The table came from immunoSEQ multiplex PCR; TCRdb's copy has only in-frame clones and leaves some out. This table holds under 200,000 clones, 60% found once. The material sequenced was CD4+ T cells sorted from blood, taken at week 24, from a patient treated with tofacitinib. These TCRs come from a human donor with alopecia areata. CDR3s include the opening cysteine and the closing phenylalanine or tryptophan.

CDR3 protein: CSVDRVIRETQYF
V gene: TRBV29-1
J gene: TRBJ2-5

CDR3 protein: CASSPNTDTQYF
V gene: TRBV14
J gene: TRBJ2-3

CDR3 protein: CASSVALDRVGYTF
V gene: TRBV9
J gene: TRBJ1-2

CDR3 protein: CSVGGGINSNQPQHF
V gene: TRBV29-1
J gene: TRBJ1-5

CDR3 protein: CSGGTVYGYTF
V gene: TRBV29-1
J gene: TRBJ1-2

CDR3 protein: CASSEGGNYGYTF
V gene: TRBV2
J gene: TRBJ1-2

CDR3 protein: CAITHGSPGANVLTF
V gene: TRBV10-3
J gene: TRBJ2-6

CDR3 protein: CAWSRGNNQPQHF
V gene: TRBV30
J gene: TRBJ1-5

CDR3 protein: CASGQSPATDTQYF
V gene: TRBV7-9
J gene: TRBJ2-3

CDR3 protein: CASSTQGTGTGANVLTF
V gene: TRBV19
J gene: TRBJ2-6

CDR3 protein: CSGGETGSEAFF
V gene: TRBV29-1
J gene: TRBJ1-1

CDR3 protein: CASTINLGGAEQYF
V gene: TRBV11-2
J gene: TRBJ2-7

CDR3 protein: CASRPGQTSTDTQYF
V gene: TRBV2
J gene: TRBJ2-3

CDR3 protein: CASSQRLNSPLHF
V gene: TRBV14
J gene: TRBJ1-6

CDR3 protein: CASSPSGGKNIQYF
V gene: TRBV7-9
J gene: TRBJ2-4

CDR3 protein: CASSYSGGGYNSPLHF
V gene: TRBV6-5
J gene: TRBJ1-6

CDR3 protein: CATTRDGGGIQYF
V gene: TRBV10-3
J gene: TRBJ2-4

CDR3 protein: CASSISRAVNTEAFF
V gene: TRBV2
J gene: TRBJ1-1

CDR3 protein: CASSDGSVGGEKLFF
V gene: TRBV5-1
J gene: TRBJ1-4

CDR3 protein: CASSQAGDRLYF
V gene: TRBV23-1
J gene: TRBJ1-3

CDR3 protein: CSVARVVSRGHSYEQYF
V gene: TRBV29-1
J gene: TRBJ2-7

CDR3 protein: CASSKGEGNQPQHF
V gene: TRBV19
J gene: TRBJ1-5

CDR3 protein: CASSVAGSGTQYF
V gene: TRBV9
J gene: TRBJ2-3

CDR3 protein: CSVGAGRDSQPQHF
V gene: TRBV29-1
J gene: TRBJ1-5

CDR3 protein: CASSPRSSSTDTQYF
V gene: TRBV18
J gene: TRBJ2-3

CDR3 protein: CASSQGDRGNQPQHF
V gene: TRBV4-1
J gene: TRBJ1-5

CDR3 protein: CAWSLEAQETQYF
V gene: TRBV30
J gene: TRBJ2-5

CDR3 protein: CSVELWDRGIPYEQYF
V gene: TRBV29-1
J gene: TRBJ2-7

CDR3 protein: CASNFRARNNEQFF
V gene: TRBV27
J gene: TRBJ2-1

CDR3 protein: CASSLRTGGTDTQYF
V gene: TRBV2
J gene: TRBJ2-3

CDR3 protein: CASSLLPGTSGVRTDTQYF
V gene: TRBV27
J gene: TRBJ2-3

CDR3 protein: CASSELQSNQPQHF
V gene: TRBV2
J gene: TRBJ1-5

CDR3 protein: CAWRQTGTYEQYF
V gene: TRBV30
J gene: TRBJ2-7

CDR3 protein: CASSQRIQETQYF
V gene: TRBV23-1
J gene: TRBJ2-5

CDR3 protein: CASSPTGGSSSEAFF
V gene: TRBV5-1
J gene: TRBJ1-1

CDR3 protein: CAWRAGQGYTF
V gene: TRBV30
J gene: TRBJ1-2

CDR3 protein: CSVKEPLVGMNTEAFF
V gene: TRBV29-1
J gene: TRBJ1-1

CDR3 protein: CATTAGSNEKLFF
V gene: TRBV15
J gene: TRBJ1-4

CDR3 protein: CASSTLSGGAYEQFF
V gene: TRBV19
J gene: TRBJ2-1

CDR3 protein: CASSQSIDGYTF
V gene: TRBV23-1
J gene: TRBJ1-2

CDR3 protein: CASSADLVYAQYF
V gene: TRBV9
J gene: TRBJ2-3

CDR3 protein: CAWSVKGAGGELFF
V gene: TRBV30
J gene: TRBJ2-2

CDR3 protein: CATSRDRATEAFF
V gene: TRBV15
J gene: TRBJ1-1

CDR3 protein: CAWSPTGLNTEAFF
V gene: TRBV30
J gene: TRBJ1-1

CDR3 protein: CASSQEHYRPSYGYTF
V gene: TRBV4-1
J gene: TRBJ1-2

CDR3 protein: CASTPGPGELFF
V gene: TRBV2
J gene: TRBJ2-2

CDR3 protein: CASSEGGKGSYNEQFF
V gene: TRBV25-1
J gene: TRBJ2-1

CDR3 protein: CASSPGPVSGANVLTF
V gene: TRBV5-1
J gene: TRBJ2-6

CDR3 protein: CSVEWTGERTDTQYF
V gene: TRBV29-1
J gene: TRBJ2-3

CDR3 protein: CASSTSLQGSNTGELFF
V gene: TRBV18
J gene: TRBJ2-2

CDR3 protein: CSVLDSSNEKLFF
V gene: TRBV29-1
J gene: TRBJ1-4